This TCR beta chain came from a study of shared clonotypes between healthy human individuals. In the original analysis: From ImmunoSEQ came sequences covering only the junction and carrying no quality scores, so filtering differed. Repertoires were generated with immunoSEQ multiplex PCR, while TCRdb's copy carries only in-frame clones and drops some. V, J and clone size derive from that table, while D and trimming were established from the DNA sequence. The sample includes roughly 2,000,000 clones, less than 95% of them seen just once. General study points: Though the depth was large, rarefaction showed that sorted-subset sequencing was incomplete.

Selected positively for CCR7 and CD45RO-negative, naive CD8 cells excluded terminally differentiated effector memory CD45RA+ cells. CDR1 SQVTM and CDR2 ANQGSEA come from the germline V gene. The CDR3 is 13 residues long. V was clipped by 3 bases and J by 5 bases, with 13 bases between them. Points on this clone: Its antigen is not known.

Sequenced: naive CD8+ T cells sorted from blood. The TCR sequence derives from a man aged 18 to 29 in good health. The rearrangement links TRBV29-1 to TRBJ2-5; D might be TRBD1 or TRBD2, each matching 5 bases. CDR3 bases: TGCAGCGTTGAGGGGGACGGCGGCGAGACCCAGTACTTC. Amino acids: CSVEGDGGETQYF. The full variable domain, its missing parts supplied by reference TRBV29-1 and TRBJ2-5, is SAVISQKPSRDICQRGTSLTIQCQVDSQVTMMFWYRQQPGQSLTLIATANQGSEATYESGFVIDKFPISRPNLTFSTLTVSNMSPEDSSIYLCSVEGDGGETQYFGPGTRLLVL.